This TCR beta chain was recorded in a study of low-dose radiotherapy and immunotherapy resistance in tumors. Turning to the study itself: Patients received 300 mg of oral aspirin each day across four cycles, commencing on cycle 1 day 1.

This clonotype was seen at least ten times. Alpha and beta chains were covered, as first-strand cDNA relied on TRAV- and TRBV-specific primers. Amplification of TCRs used a constant-region primer and V-primer adapter for roughly 18 PCR cycles. The mRNA which had been isolated was amplified by in vitro transcription. In TCRdb, the reads were re-called with MiXCR into one record per CDR3 protein. This sample has about 39,000 distinct CDR3 sequences, with about 20% found just once. The time point here: after trial treatment. Treatment defined: LDRT plus nivolumab, ipilimumab, low-dose cyclophosphamide and aspirin (RACIN trial). V lost 6 bases and J 3 bases, leaving 26 bases between the germline ends. The CDR3 has 17 residues. Germline V gives CDR1 SQVTM, CDR2 ANQGSEA.

This chain uses TRBV29-1 with TRBJ1-2; D ambiguous. The sample in question was PBMCs, obtained after low-dose radiotherapy plus immunotherapy. The clonotype was recovered from a female donor with ovarian cancer. The CDR3 DNA reads TGCAGCGTCTTGGCCACCAGCGGACCTGTTGGGGACTATGGCTACACCTTC. Translation gives CSVLATSGPVGDYGYTF.